This T cell receptor (beta chain) was found in a study of OX40 agonist ivuxolimab in advanced cancers. Background on the study: Eligibility rules accepted prior anti-PD-1, anti-PD-L1 or anti-CTLA-4 therapy, and roughly 42% had some.

Assay: immunoSEQ multiplex PCR; the TCRdb copy retains only in-frame clones and omits some. This table has roughly 100,000 clones, about 85% appearing once. CDR1 and CDR2 (germline): MGHRA, YSYEKL. The V end was cut by 1 base, the J end by 7 bases, with 17 bases between. CDR3 length: 17 amino acids. The material was CD4+ or CD8+ T cells sorted from blood, obtained in a trial of the OX40 agonist ivuxolimab. The chain joins TRBV4-1 to TRBJ1-6, with a weak D call TRBD1 (6 bases). The receptor was isolated from an adult with an advanced solid tumor such as melanoma, head and neck, liver or kidney cancer. Written as DNA, the CDR3 is TGCGCCAGCAGCCAAGGCTCGCAGGGGAGATTCAATTCACCCCTCCACTTT. Protein sequence: CASSQGSQGRFNSPLHF.